The TCR beta chain described here comes from a study of T cell repertoires in cytomegalovirus infection (dated by TCRdb to the late 2010s). Concerning the study at large: Donor HLA type was relevant to the analysis, because carriage of CMV infection together with the matching HLA type was indicated by public TCR beta signatures.

This clonotype occurred many times. Its recognized antigen is unknown. No base-level quality is on record; no much larger clone is a single base apart. Sequencing used an Illumina HiSeq 1500. TCRdb trimmed public reads at Q25 via fastp, called clones via MiXCR and kept in-frame beta chains. For every CDR3 protein sequence, its rows merge into one entry that carries the most common genes and DNA. This sample holds approximately 250,000 distinct CDR3 sequences; around 9% were observed only once. About 14% of the sample belongs to the ten largest clones. General findings and caveats noted by the study authors: Carriers of CMV infection plus the relevant HLA type were discriminated by the cumulative frequency of public TCR beta family members in the study cohort and in an independent roughly 370-donor cohort. The ex vivo response was dominated by HLA-C-restricted CMV-specific TCR beta clonotypes, which also provided the single most frequent clonotype in two of eight donors.

Trimming costs V 0 bases and J 4 bases, and their ends lie 19 bases apart. The CDR3, from cysteine to phenylalanine, totals 17 residues. Only the CDR3 region is kept as DNA, spanning 51 bases read in frame from base 1. Taken from the germline V gene, the CDR1 and CDR2 loops are MGHRA and YSYEKL. This TCR was sampled from a human donor in good health (CMV status not recorded). Some clones in this sample may be carry-over from other donors' samples. The rearrangement combines TRBV4-1 with TRBJ2-7; TRBD2 is possibly the D segment (5 matching bases). Sequencing input: PBMCs. CDR3 loop: CASSQERVHHQKYEQYF. In nucleotide form, the sequence is TGCGCCAGCAGCCAAGAGAGGGTACACCATCAAAAATACGAGCAGTACTTC.